Listed here are 30 T cell receptor beta chains from one sample, sequenced in a study of T cells in localized non-small cell lung cancer. Produced via immunoSEQ multiplex PCR; TCRdb's table is partial and in-frame only. Seen here are 40,000 to 55,000 clones, around 86% observed once, and the top ten hold roughly 17%. The source was peripheral blood mononuclear cells, collected before any cancer treatment. Receptors originate from a man aged 35 to 69 with stage III lung adenocarcinoma.

The chain is built from TRBV30 and TRBJ2-3, with unresolved D. The CDR3 covers 12 residues. CDR1 and CDR2 from the germline V gene are GTSNPN and SVGIG (reference sequence). Trimming cost V 2 bases and J 4 bases, with 7 bases left between them. CDR3 sequence reads: CAWSLGADTQYF. DNA for the CDR3: TGTGCCTGGAGTCTGGGCGCAGATACGCAGTATTTT.

The V call is TRBV6-5, the J call TRBJ2-2; the D is unclear. CDR3 length equals 16 residues. The ends were cut back, 0 bases at V and 2 bases at J, with 10 bases in the middle. CDR1 MNHEY and CDR2 SVGAGI come from the germline V gene. CDR3 sequence: CASSYSIGLNTGELFF. The CDR3 DNA sequence: TGTGCCAGCAGTTACTCGATCGGTTTAAACACCGGGGAGCTGTTTTTT.

This clone was seen many times. The rearrangement joins TRBV4-1 to TRBJ2-2; possible D gene TRBD1, 5 bases. CDR1 is MGHRA and CDR2 is YSYEKL in the germline V gene. The CDR3 sequence is 13 residues long. V dropped 3 bases and J dropped 7 bases, with 9 bases sitting between them. CDR3 in DNA: TGCGCCAGCAGCCAGGGGCCCGGCGGGGAGCTGTTTTTT. As protein: CASSQGPGGELFF.

The chain couples TRBV11-2 to TRBJ2-5, with TRBD1 matching over 7 bases. Germline-derived CDR1 and CDR2 are SGHAT and FQNNGV. This CDR3 region has 15 residues. Trimming removed 4 bases from V and 2 bases from J; junction bases left unmatched: 7. CDR3 sequence: CASSSYRDRQETQYF. The CDR3 DNA follows: TGTGCCAGCAGCTCATATCGGGACAGACAAGAGACCCAGTACTTC.

V is TRBV7-8 and J is TRBJ2-7, with a possible D match to TRBD1 (6 bases). Trimming left V 0 bases short and J 2 bases short, with 14 bases between. The CDR3 covers 16 residues. Germline-derived CDR1 and CDR2 are SGHVS and FQNEAQ. CDR3 residues: CASSLAGRDRTYEQYF. DNA of the CDR3: TGTGCCAGCAGCTTAGCGGGTCGCGACAGGACCTACGAGCAGTACTTC.

The J gene is TRBJ2-2, the V gene TRBV19; D is undetermined. The CDR3 spans 13 residues. V gave up 3 bases and J gave up 8 bases, with 10 bases separating them. The germline V gene encodes CDR1 LNHDA and CDR2 SQIVND (reference sequence). CDR3 nucleotides: TGTGCCAGTAGTATGTTCGACGGAGGGGAGCTGTTTTTT. Protein product: CASSMFDGGELFF. Looking up the rest from reference TRBV19 and TRBJ2-2 gives the full variable domain: DGGITQSPKYLFRKEGQNVTLSCEQNLNHDAMYWYRQDPGQGLRLIYYSQIVNDFQKGDIAEGYSVSREKKESFPLTVTSAQKNPTAFYLCASSMFDGGELFFGEGSRLTVL.

The V gene is TRBV7-6, the J gene TRBJ2-7, with D possibly being TRBD1 (6 bases). The germline V and J ends were trimmed by 7 bases and 0 bases, with 19 bases remaining between them. The germline CDR1 and CDR2 sequences are SGHVS and FNYEAQ. CDR3 size: 16 residues. The CDR3 protein is CASTLGPGASSYEQYF. In DNA form, the CDR3 reads TGTGCCAGCACCCTGGGGCCAGGGGCTAGCTCCTACGAGCAGTACTTC.

The chain is built from TRBV5-1 and TRBJ2-2, with 9 bases lining up with TRBD1. The junction had 10 bases not matched to a gene; V was cut back by 4 bases and J by 6 bases. The length of the CDR3 is 16 residues. CDR1 is SGHRS, CDR2 YFSETQ, per germline. The CDR3 region is CASSVYRGQGSGELFF. The CDR3 DNA reads as TGCGCCAGCAGCGTCTACAGGGGGCAAGGGTCCGGGGAGCTGTTTTTT.

On this clone itself: Other nucleotide sequences in the sample specify the same CDR3. The chain carries TRBV6-1 and TRBJ2-4; either TRBD1 or TRBD2 may fit D (5 bases each). The germline V gene encodes CDR1 MNHNS and CDR2 SASEGT. CDR3 length equals 14 residues. V dropped 6 bases and J dropped 0 bases, with 9 bases sitting between them. As DNA, the CDR3 is TGTGCCAGCAGGGGGGAACTAGCCAAAAACATTCAGTACTTC. Translating it yields CASRGELAKNIQYF.

V is TRBV29-1 and J is TRBJ1-1; 7 bases align to TRBD1. The length of the CDR3 is 13 residues. The V gene end was trimmed by 6 bases and the J gene end by 6 bases; junction bases not matched to a gene: 10. In germline, CDR1 is SQVTM, CDR2 ANQGSEA. CDR3 region: CSVVQGSTPEAFF. The CDR3 DNA is TGCAGCGTGGTACAGGGGTCCACCCCTGAAGCTTTCTTT.

The genes are TRBV9 and TRBJ2-7, with 13 bases that match TRBD2. Unmatched junction bases numbered 6, after V lost 3 bases and J lost 6 bases. The CDR3 loop spans 15 amino acids. Germline loops: CDR1 SGDLS, CDR2 YYNGEE. CDR3 sequence (DNA): TGTGCCAGCAGCGGAACCGGGACTAGCGGGGCCGAGCAGTACTTC. This sequence encodes CASSGTGTSGAEQYF. The full variable domain, with the rest looked up from reference TRBV9 and TRBJ2-7, is DSGVTQTPKHLITATGQRVTLRCSPRSGDLSVYWYQQSLDQGLQFLIQYYNGEERAKGNILERFSAQQFPDLHSELNLSSLELGDSALYFCASSGTGTSGAEQYFGPGTRLTVT.

The CDR3 sequence is CASSLLGRTDTQYF. The CDR3 DNA reads as TGCGCCAGCAGCTTGCTAGGGCGCACAGATACGCAGTATTTT. This sequence joins TRBV5-1 and TRBJ2-3; D gene ambiguous. With 1 base removed from V and 1 base from J, the gap between germline ends came to 7 bases. CDR3 length: 14 amino acids. Germline CDR1 reads SGHRS; CDR2 reads YFSETQ.

CDR3 in DNA: TGCGCCAGCAGCTCGACAGGGTCCTACGAGCAGTACTTC. Translation gives CASSSTGSYEQYF. The chain links TRBV5-1 to TRBJ2-7; 7 nucleotides align to TRBD1. V was pared by 3 bases and J by 1 base, with 1 base of the junction left unmatched. The CDR3 has 13 amino acids. CDR1 is SGHRS and CDR2 is YFSETQ in the germline V gene.

This chain uses TRBV9 with TRBJ2-2, with D unclear. The germline V gene encodes CDR1 SGDLS and CDR2 YYNGEE. V was trimmed by 1 base and J by 1 base, leaving 11 bases between them. CDR3 length equals 16 residues. The CDR3: CASSVYARLNTGELFF. CDR3 nucleotide sequence: TGTGCCAGCAGCGTATATGCGAGGCTGAACACCGGGGAGCTGTTTTTT.

The chain recombines TRBV10-3 with TRBJ2-2; 8 nucleotides line up with TRBD1. This CDR3 region has 14 residues. Germline-derived CDR1 and CDR2 are ENHRY and SYGVKD. Trimming cost V 7 bases and J 2 bases; bases outside gene matches: 3. CDR3 in amino acids: CAIKDRGNTGELFF. Written as DNA, the CDR3 is TGTGCCATCAAAGACAGGGGTAACACCGGGGAGCTGTTTTTT.

V is TRBV5-1 and J is TRBJ1-1; TRBD1 agrees at 8 bases. The germline V gene encodes CDR1 SGHRS and CDR2 YFSETQ. V shed 2 bases and J 0 bases; nucleotides not matched to a gene: 6. This CDR3 has 16 amino acids. This CDR3 reads CASSFRQGLMNTEAFF. The DNA of the CDR3 is TGCGCCAGCAGCTTCCGACAGGGGCTCATGAACACTGAAGCTTTCTTT.

The chain's CDR3 is CASSPTPWNTGELFF. Written as DNA, the CDR3 is TGTGCCAGCAGTCCCACGCCCTGGAACACCGGGGAGCTGTTTTTT. The chain is built from TRBV6-5 and TRBJ2-2; D gene uncertain. Germline CDR1 and CDR2: MNHEY and SVGAGI. The CDR3 consists of 15 residues. V shed 5 bases and J shed 1 base, with 11 bases lying between them.

The CDR3 bases are TGTGCCAGTAGTATTTACAGCGAAGCTGGGGCCAACGTCCTGACTTTC. It translates to CASSIYSEAGANVLTF. The chain recombines TRBV19 with TRBJ2-6; D is unclear. V was trimmed by 3 bases and J by 2 bases, leaving 11 bases between them. This CDR3 is built from 16 residues. Germline values: CDR1 LNHDA, CDR2 SQIVND (reference sequence).

This chain's CDR3 is CAISEWTRTYEQYF. CDR3 sequence (DNA): TGTGCCATCAGTGAGTGGACCCGTACCTACGAGCAGTACTTC. The genes are TRBV10-3 and TRBJ2-7; D gene ambiguous. V lost 1 base and J 2 bases, leaving 9 bases between the germline ends. The germline CDR1 and CDR2 sequences are ENHRY and SYGVKD. The CDR3 loop spans 14 amino acids.

V usage is TRBV30 and J usage is TRBJ2-3; perhaps TRBD2 as D (6 bases). The CDR3 has 15 amino acids. Germline loops: CDR1 GTSNPN, CDR2 SVGIG (reference sequence). The V and J ends lost 0 bases and 2 bases respectively, with 12 bases between them. CDR3 DNA: TGTGCCTGGAGTGTACCCAGCGGGCTCACAGATACGCAGTATTTT. Its translation: CAWSVPSGLTDTQYF. The full variable domain, in which reference TRBV30 and TRBJ2-3 provide the parts outside the CDR3, is SQTIHQWPATLVQPVGSPLSLECTVEGTSNPNLYWYRQAAGRGLQLLFYSVGIGQISSEVPQNLSASRPQDRQFILSSKKLLLSDSGFYLCAWSVPSGLTDTQYFGPGTRLTVL.

The rearrangement uses TRBV29-1 and TRBJ1-2, with D unclear. Trimming removed 2 bases at V and 5 bases at J, with 12 bases between. CDR3 length equals 13 residues. From germline, CDR1 is SQVTM and CDR2 ANQGSEA. The CDR3 nucleotides are TGCAGCGTTGAAAAGGCTCGCGAGTATGGCTACACCTTC. Protein: CSVEKAREYGYTF. The full variable domain, in which reference TRBV29-1 and TRBJ1-2 provide the parts outside the CDR3, is SAVISQKPSRDICQRGTSLTIQCQVDSQVTMMFWYRQQPGQSLTLIATANQGSEATYESGFVIDKFPISRPNLTFSTLTVSNMSPEDSSIYLCSVEKAREYGYTFGSGTRLTVV.

The V call is TRBV5-4, the J call TRBJ1-1; the D gene is possibly TRBD1 (5 bases). CDR3 size: 13 residues. CDR1 SGHNT and CDR2 YYREEE come from the germline V gene (reference sequence). V was pared by 9 bases and J by 0 bases, with 12 bases between. CDR3 region: CATRRGMNTEAFF. CDR3 DNA sequence: TGTGCCACCCGTAGGGGCATGAACACTGAAGCTTTCTTT.

The chain combines TRBV5-4 with TRBJ2-1; D unresolved. V shed 0 bases and J shed 0 bases, with 16 bases lying between them. Germline V lookup: CDR1 SGHNT, CDR2 YYREEE (reference sequence). This CDR3 region has 18 residues. The CDR3 DNA sequence: TGTGCCAGCAGCTTGGAACCCATGCGGTCGAGCTCCTACAATGAGCAGTTCTTC. This sequence encodes CASSLEPMRSSSYNEQFF.

This rearrangement joins TRBV7-6 to TRBJ1-3; D is ambiguous. Germline V gives CDR1 SGHVS, CDR2 FNYEAQ. This CDR3 comprises 15 residues. V was trimmed by 6 bases and J by 0 bases, leaving 12 bases between them. Here the CDR3 DNA reads TGTGCCAGCAGTTCTCGAGCGAGCTCTGGAAACACCATATATTTT. Translation gives CASSSRASSGNTIYF.

This clone is medium-sized. This chain joins TRBV5-4 and TRBJ1-2; D is possibly TRBD1 (5 bases). Germline loops: CDR1 SGHNT, CDR2 YYREEE (reference sequence). The CDR3 runs 14 residues. The V end lost 0 bases, the J end lost 4 bases, and 10 bases lay between the germline ends. CDR3 protein: CASSLDRTTYGYTF. In DNA form, the CDR3 reads TGTGCCAGCAGCTTGGACAGGACGACCTATGGCTACACCTTC. Using reference TRBV5-4 and TRBJ1-2 for the parts outside the CDR3, the full variable domain is ETGVTQSPTHLIKTRGQQVTLRCSSQSGHNTVSWYQQALGQGPQFIFQYYREEENGRGNFPPRFSGLQFPNYSSELNVNALELDDSALYLCASSLDRTTYGYTFGSGTRLTVV.

V gene TRBV11-2 combines with J gene TRBJ2-5; TRBD1 agrees at 8 bases. CDR1 and CDR2 (germline): SGHAT, FQNNGV. This CDR3 has 15 amino acids. The V segment lost 1 base and the J segment 1 base; nucleotides outside the gene matches: 2. The CDR3 sequence is CASSLGRGPQETQYF. CDR3 DNA sequence: TGTGCCAGCAGCTTAGGCAGGGGGCCCCAAGAGACCCAGTACTTC. The whole variable domain, filled in from reference TRBV11-2 and TRBJ2-5, reads EAGVAQSPRYKIIEKRQSVAFWCNPISGHATLYWYQQILGQGPKLLIQFQNNGVVDDSQLPKDRFSAERLKGVDSTLKIQPAKLEDSAVYLCASSLGRGPQETQYFGPGTRLLVL.

This chain links TRBV30 with TRBJ1-2; D not resolved. CDR1 GTSNPN and CDR2 SVGIG come from the germline V gene (reference sequence). The CDR3 contains 12 residues. V was trimmed by 1 base and J by 1 base, leaving 4 bases between them. Here the CDR3 DNA reads TGTGCCTGGAGTGGTCTTAACTATGGCTACACCTTC. Translating it yields CAWSGLNYGYTF.

The chain joins TRBV6-6 to TRBJ1-5, with D hard to call. Germline-derived CDR1 and CDR2 are MNHNY and SVGAGI (reference sequence). The CDR3 extends over 16 amino acids. V was pared by 5 bases and J by 6 bases, with 20 bases between. CDR3 nucleotide sequence: TGTGCCAGCAGTGGGATGAACCCATACGGAAGTCAGCCCCAGCATTTT. Its protein product is CASSGMNPYGSQPQHF.

The chain links TRBV11-3 to TRBJ2-1, with 7 bases identical to TRBD1. V shed 0 bases, J shed 2 bases, and the junction held 1 base outside the gene matches. The CDR3 is made up of 15 amino acids. Germline V gives CDR1 SGHNT, CDR2 YENEEA. The CDR3 here is CASSLDQGAYNEQFF. DNA for the CDR3: TGTGCCAGCAGCTTAGATCAGGGGGCCTACAATGAGCAGTTCTTC.

The CDR3, as DNA: TGCGCCAGCAGCCTGGAACGGCCCCAAGAGACCCAGTACTTC. It is translated as CASSLERPQETQYF. This rearrangement joins TRBV5-1 to TRBJ2-5; D remains ambiguous. CDR3 size: 14 residues. The ends were cut back, 4 bases at V and 1 base at J, with 11 bases in the middle. The V gene's germline CDR1 is SGHRS and CDR2 YFSETQ.